This paragraph covers one TCR beta chain sequence. Its antigen is still unknown. Germline lookup yields CDR1 DFQATT and CDR2 SNEGSKA (reference sequence). V lost 6 bases and J 7 bases, leaving 9 bases between the germline ends. This CDR3 contains 11 residues. It was 5'RACE with constant-segment primers that produced the TCR alpha and TCR beta cDNA libraries, which carried sample barcodes and UMIs. TCRdb ran MiXCR on the 5' RACE reads and lists one entry per CDR3 protein. Here the sample spans a few hundred thousand distinct CDR3 sequences, about 20% being singletons. This record comes from a study of T-cell memory formation after mild COVID-19. Study context: In these data, TCR clusters were largely donor specific.

Overall study results and limits: The study detected some responding clones in pre-infection memory, suggesting cross-reactive memory joined.

The sample taken for sequencing was PBMCs or a T cell subset sorted from them (not recorded which). The TCR originated in an adult woman who had mild COVID-19 (a few samples of this study predate the infection). Cell type and time point are not known. The V and J genes are TRBV20-1 and TRBJ1-4; D unresolved. CDR3 loop: CSAKSREKLFF. The CDR3 DNA reads TGCAGTGCCAAGTCCCGTGAAAAACTGTTTTTT.